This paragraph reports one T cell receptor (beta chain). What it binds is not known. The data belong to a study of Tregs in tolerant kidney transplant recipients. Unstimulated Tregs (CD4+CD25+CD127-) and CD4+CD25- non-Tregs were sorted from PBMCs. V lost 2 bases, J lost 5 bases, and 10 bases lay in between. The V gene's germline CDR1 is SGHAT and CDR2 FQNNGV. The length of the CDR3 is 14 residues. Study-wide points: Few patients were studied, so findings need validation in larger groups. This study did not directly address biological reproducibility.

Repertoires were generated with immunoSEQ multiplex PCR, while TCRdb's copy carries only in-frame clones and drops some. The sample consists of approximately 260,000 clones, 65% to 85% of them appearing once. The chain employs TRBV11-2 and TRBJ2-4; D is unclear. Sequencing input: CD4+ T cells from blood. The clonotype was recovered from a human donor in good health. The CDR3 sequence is CASSLLSSQNIQYF. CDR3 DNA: TGTGCCAGCAGCTTATTGAGCAGTCAAAACATTCAGTACTTC.